The 5 T cell receptor beta chains below come from one sample, sequenced in a study of prognosis after radiotherapy for stage I lung cancer. With two-round multiplex PCR, TCR beta CDR3 sequences were amplified from genomic DNA. Individual primers that were specific to each TRBV and TRBJ gene served in first-round PCR. TCRdb itself ran the multiplex PCR reads through MiXCR, one entry per CDR3 protein. The repertoire holds tens of thousands of distinct CDR3 sequences, with 35% to 45% as singletons. This specimen consisted of PBMCs, obtained before or after stereotactic body radiation therapy (not recorded which). Receptor source: a donor over 45 with non-small cell lung cancer.

This clonotype turned up a few times. This sequence may be a read error, since a much larger clone differs from it by one base. V gene TRBV6-2 or TRBV6-3 combines with J gene TRBJ2-4, with TRBD1 matching 8 bases. CDR3 size: 17 residues. In germline, CDR1 is MNHEY, CDR2 SVGEGT. The CDR3 is CASSYSSRDRGENVQYF. For the CDR3, the DNA is TGTGCCAGCAGTTACTCGTCTCGAGACAGGGGAGAAAACGTTCAGTACTTC.

This clonotype has at least ten counts. The gene calls are TRBV28 and TRBJ1-2, with TRBD1 as a possible D gene (5 bases). CDR1 and CDR2 from the germline V gene are MDHEN and SYDVKM. V was cut by 5 bases and J by 0 bases, with 13 bases left in between. The CDR3 is 15 amino acids. The CDR3 protein is CASSPGDRSNYGYTF. Here the CDR3 DNA reads TGTGCCAGCAGTCCGGGGGACCGATCTAACTATGGCTACACCTTC.

With regard to this clonotype: Just one base apart from a much larger clone, this may be a read error. The CDR3: CASSFGGVSVGELFF. In nucleotides, the CDR3 is TGTGCCAGCAGCTTTGGCGGGGTTAGTGTCGGGGAGCTGTTTTTT. The V and J genes are TRBV5-4 and TRBJ2-2, with a weak D call TRBD2 (6 bases). Trimming removed 2 bases at V and 7 bases at J, with 15 bases between. The CDR3 contains 15 residues. Germline lookup yields CDR1 SGHNT and CDR2 YYREEE (reference sequence).

This clonotype was counted many times. The genes are TRBV7-3 and TRBJ2-5; possibly TRBD1 for D (6 bases). This CDR3 region has 14 residues. Trimming cost V 6 bases and J 4 bases, with 15 bases left between them. Germline assignment: CDR1 SGHTA and CDR2 FQGTGA. This chain's CDR3 is CASSFDRFSETQYF. CDR3 coding DNA: TGTGCCAGCAGTTTCGACAGGTTCTCAGAGACCCAGTACTTC.

On this clonotype: This sequence is one base from a far larger clone and is likely a read error. The chain uses TRBV6-2 or TRBV6-3 and TRBJ2-5, with D perhaps given as TRBD1 or TRBD2 (6 bases each). The germline V gene encodes CDR1 MNHEY and CDR2 SVGEGT. V dropped 6 bases and J dropped 5 bases, with 13 bases sitting between them. This CDR3 region has 13 residues. CDR3 in DNA: TGTGCCAGCAGAAGTAGGGGGGCGGAGACCCAGTACTTC. The encoded protein is CASRSRGAETQYF.